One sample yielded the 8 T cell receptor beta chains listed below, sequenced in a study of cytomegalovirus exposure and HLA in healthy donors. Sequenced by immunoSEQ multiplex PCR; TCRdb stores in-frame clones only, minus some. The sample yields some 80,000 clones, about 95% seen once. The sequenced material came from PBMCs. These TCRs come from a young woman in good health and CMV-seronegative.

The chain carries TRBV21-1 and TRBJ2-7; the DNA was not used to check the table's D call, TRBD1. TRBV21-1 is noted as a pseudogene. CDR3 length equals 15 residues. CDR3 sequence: CATGGSTGMLEEQYF. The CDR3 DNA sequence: TGTGCCACCGGTGGATCGACAGGGATGCTAGAAGAGCAGTACTTC.

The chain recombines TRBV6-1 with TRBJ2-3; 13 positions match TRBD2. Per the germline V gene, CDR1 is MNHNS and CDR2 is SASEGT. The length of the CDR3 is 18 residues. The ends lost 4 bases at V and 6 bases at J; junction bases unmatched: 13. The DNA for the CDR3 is TGTGCCAGCAGTGGCTCCGGGACTAGCGGGGCAGCAGGGGATACGCAGTATTTT. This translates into CASSGSGTSGAAGDTQYF.

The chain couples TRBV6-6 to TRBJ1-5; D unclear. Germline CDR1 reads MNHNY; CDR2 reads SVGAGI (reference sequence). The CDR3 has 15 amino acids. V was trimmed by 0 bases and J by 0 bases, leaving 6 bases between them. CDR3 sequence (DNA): TGTGCCAGCAGTTACTCGAGAGTTAGCAATCAGCCCCAGCATTTT. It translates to CASSYSRVSNQPQHF.

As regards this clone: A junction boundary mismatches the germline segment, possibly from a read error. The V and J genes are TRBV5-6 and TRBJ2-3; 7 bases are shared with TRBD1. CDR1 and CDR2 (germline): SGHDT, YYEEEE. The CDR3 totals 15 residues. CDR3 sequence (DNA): TGTGCCAGCAGCTTTCGGACAGGAAGCATAGATACGCAGTATTTT. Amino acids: CASSFRTGSIDTQYF.

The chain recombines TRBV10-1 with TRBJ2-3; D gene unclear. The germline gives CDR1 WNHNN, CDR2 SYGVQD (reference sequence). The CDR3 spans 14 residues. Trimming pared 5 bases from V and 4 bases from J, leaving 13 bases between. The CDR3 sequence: CASSSQLGADTQYF. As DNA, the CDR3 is TGCGCCAGCAGTTCCCAGCTGGGCGCAGATACGCAGTATTTT.

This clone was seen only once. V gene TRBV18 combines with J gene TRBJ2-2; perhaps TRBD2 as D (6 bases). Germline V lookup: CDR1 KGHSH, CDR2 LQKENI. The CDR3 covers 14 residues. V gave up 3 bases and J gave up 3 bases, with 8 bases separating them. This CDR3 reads CASSPGDYTGELFF. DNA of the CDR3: TGTGCCAGCTCACCGGGGGACTACACCGGGGAGCTGTTTTTT.

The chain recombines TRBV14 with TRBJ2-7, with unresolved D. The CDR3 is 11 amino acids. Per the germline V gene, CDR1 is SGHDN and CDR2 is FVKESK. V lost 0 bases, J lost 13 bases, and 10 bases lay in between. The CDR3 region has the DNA TGTGCCAGCAGCCAAGATCGGGTTTTATACTTC. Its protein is CASSQDRVLYF.

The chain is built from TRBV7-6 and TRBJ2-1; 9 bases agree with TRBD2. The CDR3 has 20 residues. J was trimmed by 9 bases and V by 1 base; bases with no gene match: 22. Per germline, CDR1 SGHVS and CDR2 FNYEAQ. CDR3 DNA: TGTGCCAGCAGCTTAGACCGGGTTTGGTGGCGGGAGGGCCACCTGCTTGAGCAGTTCTTC. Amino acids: CASSLDRVWWREGHLLEQFF.